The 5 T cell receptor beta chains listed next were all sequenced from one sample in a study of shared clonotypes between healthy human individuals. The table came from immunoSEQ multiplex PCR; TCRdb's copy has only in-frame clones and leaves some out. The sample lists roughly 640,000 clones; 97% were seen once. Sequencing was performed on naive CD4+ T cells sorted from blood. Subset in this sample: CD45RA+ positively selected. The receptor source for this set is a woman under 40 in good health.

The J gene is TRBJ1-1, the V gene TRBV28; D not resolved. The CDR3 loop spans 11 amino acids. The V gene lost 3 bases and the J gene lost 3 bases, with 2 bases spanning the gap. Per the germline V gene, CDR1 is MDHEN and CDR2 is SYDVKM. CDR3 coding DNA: TGTGCCAGCAGTTTGCACACTGAAGCTTTCTTT. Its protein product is CASSLHTEAFF.

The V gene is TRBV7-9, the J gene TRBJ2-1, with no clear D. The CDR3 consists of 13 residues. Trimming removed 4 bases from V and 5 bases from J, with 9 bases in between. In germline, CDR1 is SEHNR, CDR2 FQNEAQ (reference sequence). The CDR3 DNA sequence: TGTGCCAGCAGCTCAAGACTCGACAATGAGCAGTTCTTC. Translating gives CASSSRLDNEQFF.

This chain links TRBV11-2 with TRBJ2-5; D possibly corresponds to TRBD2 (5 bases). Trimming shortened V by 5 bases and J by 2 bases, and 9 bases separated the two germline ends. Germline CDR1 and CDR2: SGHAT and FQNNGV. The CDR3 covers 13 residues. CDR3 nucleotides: TGTGCCAGCAGCCGAGGGAATCAAGAGACCCAGTACTTC. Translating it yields CASSRGNQETQYF.

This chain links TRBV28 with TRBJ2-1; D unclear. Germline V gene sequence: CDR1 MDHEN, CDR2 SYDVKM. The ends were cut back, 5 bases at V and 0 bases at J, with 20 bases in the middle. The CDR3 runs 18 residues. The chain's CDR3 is CASSPNLVGRLSYNEQFF. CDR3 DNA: TGTGCCAGCAGTCCAAATCTGGTAGGAAGGCTCTCCTACAATGAGCAGTTCTTC.

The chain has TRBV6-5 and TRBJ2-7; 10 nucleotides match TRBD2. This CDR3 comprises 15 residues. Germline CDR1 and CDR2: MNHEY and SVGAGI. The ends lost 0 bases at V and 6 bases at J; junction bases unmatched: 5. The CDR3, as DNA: TGTGCCAGCAGTTACTCCCCTAGCGGGAGCGTCGAGCAGTACTTC. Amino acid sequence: CASSYSPSGSVEQYF.